These T cell receptor beta chains were read from a single sample in a study of Tregs in tolerant kidney transplant recipients. The repertoire was sequenced with immunoSEQ multiplex PCR; TCRdb's copy has only in-frame clones and lacks some. The sample includes tens of thousands of clones, around 87% of them seen just once. Sequenced material: CD4+ T cells from blood (PBMCs), taken 6 months after the transplant. The source is a human patient who received a combined kidney and bone marrow transplant. Some T cells may be the graft donor's. Both conserved end residues are part of each CDR3. The D gene is left open where the match is weak. Not all rows give a size; the values are once, few, many and, for expanded clones, a class.

clone size,D gene,J gene,V gene,CDR3 protein,CDR3 DNA
NA,TRBD1,TRBJ2-5,TRBV7-9,CASSWDRGVETQYF,TGTGCCAGCAGTTGGGACAGGGGAGTAGAGACCCAGTACTTC
NA,TRBD2,TRBJ2-7,TRBV4-2,CASSQVSQRGSSYEQYF,TGTGCCAGCAGCCAAGTGTCCCAGCGGGGAAGCTCCTACGAGCAGTACTTC
few,NA,TRBJ2-7,TRBV28,CASSILPGSYEQYF,TGTGCCAGCAGTATCCTTCCGGGCTCCTACGAGCAGTACTTC
NA,NA,TRBJ2-5,TRBV7-2,CASSRAIWEETQYF,TGTGCCAGCAGCCGGGCCATTTGGGAGGAGACCCAGTACTTC
NA,NA,TRBJ2-1,TRBV30,CAWTGRSSYNEQFF,TGTGCCTGGACTGGAAGGAGCTCCTACAATGAGCAGTTCTTC
NA,NA,TRBJ2-1,TRBV5-1,CASSLSVSSGFNEQFF,TGCGCCAGCAGCTTGTCGGTCAGCTCGGGGTTTAATGAGCAGTTCTTC
NA,NA,TRBJ1-1,TRBV19,CASSSLNLDTEAFF,TGTGCCAGTAGTTCGCTTAACCTAGACACTGAAGCTTTCTTT
NA,NA,TRBJ2-3,TRBV5-1,CASSLLTLGGSTDTQYF,TGCGCCAGCAGCTTGCTTACTCTGGGAGGAAGCACAGATACGCAGTATTTT
NA,NA,TRBJ2-7,TRBV28,CASSQRSSTGEERQYF,TGTGCCAGCAGTCAACGATCCTCGACGGGGGAAGAGAGGCAGTACTTC
NA,NA,TRBJ2-1,TRBV5-1,CASSSSSYNEQFF,TGCGCCAGCAGCTCGAGCTCCTACAATGAGCAGTTCTTC
NA,NA,TRBJ2-7,TRBV5-1,CASSLDSRQVTYEQYF,TGCGCCAGCAGCTTGGACTCCCGGCAGGTAACCTACGAGCAGTACTTC
NA,TRBD1,TRBJ2-7,TRBV6-7,CASRGGDRGAYEQYF,TGTGCCAGCAGGGGGGGGGACAGGGGAGCCTACGAGCAGTACTTC
NA,NA,TRBJ2-3,TRBV28,CASSLSNRPPYTQYF,TGTGCCAGCAGTTTATCGAACAGGCCCCCCTATACGCAGTATTTT
NA,TRBD2,TRBJ2-2,TRBV4-3,CASSLWRGTNTGELFF,TGCGCCAGCAGCCTCTGGCGGGGGACGAACACCGGGGAGCTGTTTTTT
NA,NA,TRBJ1-4,TRBV12-5,CASGPRGALNEKLFF,TGTGCTAGTGGCCCTCGGGGGGCCCTGAATGAAAAACTGTTTTTT
NA,TRBD1,TRBJ2-7,TRBV14,CASSRLSTGVPYEQYF,TGTGCCAGCAGCCGCTTATCTACAGGGGTCCCCTACGAGCAGTACTTC
NA,NA,TRBJ2-5,TRBV5-6,CASSLQGGETQYF,TGTGCCAGCAGCTTACAGGGAGGGGAGACCCAGTACTTC
NA,TRBD2,TRBJ2-1,TRBV5-1,CASSLGGGDNEQFF,TGCGCCAGCAGCTTGGGCGGGGGGGACAATGAGCAGTTCTTC
few,NA,TRBJ1-4,TRBV28,CASQATNEKLFF,TGTGCCAGCCAGGCAACTAATGAAAAACTGTTTTTT
NA,NA,TRBJ2-7,TRBV5-1,CASSLEQGYEQYF,TGCGCCAGCAGCTTGGAACAGGGCTACGAGCAGTACTTC
once,TRBD2,TRBJ2-3,TRBV27,CASSLRVAGDTDTQYF,TGTGCCAGCAGTTTAAGGGTAGCGGGGGACACAGATACGCAGTATTTT
NA,TRBD2,TRBJ2-3,TRBV5-1,CASSRRIERGGGDTQYF,TGCGCCAGCAGCCGACGAATTGAGCGGGGGGGCGGAGATACGCAGTATTTT
NA,TRBD1,TRBJ1-2,TRBV7-9,CASSQTGGVRYTF,TGTGCCAGCAGCCAGACAGGGGGCGTGCGCTACACCTTC
NA,NA,TRBJ1-1,TRBV14,CASSQERGGMTEAFF,TGTGCCAGCAGCCAAGAGAGGGGAGGGATGACTGAAGCTTTCTTT
NA,NA,TRBJ1-6,TRBV18,CASSPVQGYGSSPLHF,TGTGCCAGCTCACCAGTACAGGGATACGGCTCCTCACCCCTCCACTTT
NA,NA,TRBJ1-2,TRBV2,CASSDPAGLDGYTF,TGTGCCAGCAGTGATCCCGCAGGATTGGATGGCTACACCTTC
NA,NA,TRBJ2-7,TRBV7-2,CASSSRASYEQYF,TGTGCCAGCAGCTCAAGAGCCTCCTACGAGCAGTACTTC
NA,NA,TRBJ2-1,TRBV11-2,CASSLGLPGNEQFF,TGTGCCAGCAGCTTAGGACTCCCGGGCAATGAGCAGTTCTTC
NA,TRBD2,TRBJ2-5,TRBV12-5,CASGLAGTSSQETQYF,TGTGCTAGTGGTTTGGCCGGGACTAGCAGCCAAGAGACCCAGTACTTC
few,TRBD2,TRBJ2-1,TRBV10-3,CAISGGLDSNEQFF,TGTGCCATCAGTGGGGGACTAGACAGCAATGAGCAGTTCTTC
few,NA,TRBJ2-7,TRBV11-2,CASSLAGVDYEQYF,TGTGCCAGCAGCTTAGCGGGAGTTGACTACGAGCAGTACTTC
NA,NA,TRBJ2-5,TRBV30,CAWSVQGGETQYF,TGTGCCTGGAGTGTACAGGGGGGGGAGACCCAGTACTTC
NA,TRBD2,TRBJ2-3,TRBV7-6,CASSLEGLAGYAGTDTQYF,TGTGCCAGCAGCTTAGAGGGACTAGCGGGATATGCTGGCACAGATACGCAGTATTTT
NA,NA,TRBJ2-2,TRBV19,CASTQAGHTGELFF,TGTGCCAGTACGCAGGCGGGGCACACCGGGGAGCTGTTTTTT
NA,NA,TRBJ1-6,TRBV28,CATLTGKSSYNSPLHF,TGTGCTACCCTGACAGGCAAGAGCTCCTATAATTCCCCCCTCCACTTT
NA,NA,TRBJ2-2,TRBV7-2,CASSSRQTGELFF,TGTGCCAGCAGCTCCCGACAGACCGGGGAGCTGTTTTTT
once,NA,TRBJ1-1,TRBV6-6,CASSYGGNVNTEAFF,TGTGCCAGCAGTTACGGGGGGAATGTGAACACTGAAGCTTTCTTT
NA,NA,TRBJ2-7,TRBV30,CAGVVMMGEQYF,TGTGCCGGAGTGGTGATGATGGGCGAGCAGTACTTC
NA,TRBD1,TRBJ1-4,TRBV5-1,CASSLTGAVEKLFF,TGCGCCAGCAGCTTGACAGGGGCGGTAGAAAAACTGTTTTTT
NA,NA,TRBJ2-2,TRBV7-7,CASSYGRPSTGELFF,TGTGCCAGCAGCTATGGTCGACCTAGCACCGGGGAGCTGTTTTTT
NA,TRBD2,TRBJ2-3,TRBV7-9,CASSLGLAGTDTQYF,TGTGCCAGCAGCTTAGGACTAGCGGGTACGGATACGCAGTATTTT
NA,TRBD1,TRBJ1-4,TRBV7-8,CASSSRQGDEKLFF,TGTGCCAGCAGCTCACGACAGGGGGATGAAAAACTGTTTTTT
NA,NA,TRBJ1-1,TRBV4-3,CASSQGGSGTEAFF,TGCGCCAGCAGCCAAGGGGGATCGGGGACTGAAGCTTTCTTT
medium-sized,NA,TRBJ1-1,TRBV19,CASSIGHTEAFF,TGTGCCAGTAGTATTGGCCACACTGAAGCTTTCTTT
once,NA,TRBJ1-3,TRBV5-1,CASSLVPGNSGNTIYF,TGCGCCAGCAGCTTGGTTCCCGGGAACTCTGGAAACACCATATATTTT
few,NA,TRBJ1-4,TRBV4-1,CASSQDREIGKLFF,TGCGCCAGCAGCCAAGACAGGGAAATTGGAAAACTGTTTTTT
NA,TRBD1,TRBJ1-6,TRBV6-4,CASTGTGGSYNSPLHF,TGTGCCAGCACCGGGACAGGGGGTTCCTATAATTCACCCCTCCACTTT
once,TRBD1,TRBJ1-2,TRBV29-1,CSVGDRDLGYTF,TGCAGCGTCGGGGACAGGGACTTGGGCTACACCTTC
NA,TRBD1,TRBJ1-2,TRBV18,CASSSLTGKDYGYTF,TGTGCCAGCTCATCACTGACAGGGAAGGACTATGGCTACACCTTC
NA,NA,TRBJ1-6,TRBV30,CAWSRAGVSSPLHF,TGTGCCTGGAGTAGGGCAGGGGTTTCTTCACCCCTCCACTTT